This entry describes one TCR beta chain. Its antigen is currently not known. Base qualities are not recorded, but no much larger clone differs from it by a single base. This sample was included in a study of blood T cell repertoires in COVID-19 (dated by TCRdb to 2020 to 2021). Context from the whole study: Samples covering the acute and convalescent phases of COVID-19 were provided by collaborators in the United States, Italy and Spain. The material from the prospective study consisted of cDNA or gDNA derived from T cells, B-cell-depleted T cells, or PBMCs. A freely available public database, intended as a resource for researchers studying the immune response to SARS-CoV-2, is where the repertoires were released. Samples were obtained from the ongoing ImmuneRACE study (first 160 participants) and from 950 to 1,500 subjects provided by 6 global collaborators. Sample metadata almost always included a de-identified subject ID, COVID-19 status, age in years and sex. Subjects who had been exposed to COVID-19, were actively infected with it, or had recovered from it provided the deeply sampled blood TCRbeta repertoires that made up the dataset. Where HLA class I and class II types were available, the types were taken from metadata supplied by the sample provider, not from assay-based typing. Results the study describes overall, beyond this receptor: The quantity of clinical and demographic metadata differed by source and by participant and was supplied without curation.

TCRbeta CDR3 regions were amplified from genomic DNA by means of the immunoSEQ Assay, a bias-controlled multiplex PCR. Per the authors' processing: The number of nucleated cells in each sample was estimated from the amplification of reference gene primers within the assay. To quantify the absolute abundance of each unique TCRbeta CDR3 rearrangement, sequence reads were collapsed and filtered. For each sample, productive Simpson clonality was calculated by taking the square root of Simpson's diversity index across productive rearrangements. Entries here come from immuneACCESS through TCRdb and include only in-frame sequences with V and J called. Some clones fail to appear in such tables; in the studies checked, an unresolved V gene covers under half of the shortfall, and the cause of the remainder is unknown. From that table come the V and J calls and clone size; the DNA was used to work out D and trimming. The sample table shows tens of thousands of clones, and around four fifths are seen once. The ten largest clones represent approximately 12% of the sample.

Collaborating institutions collected whole blood in K2EDTA tubes following their own protocols. Collaborator samples were shipped for TCRbeta analysis as frozen whole blood, isolated PBMCs, or DNA extracted from either sample type. Looking up the germline V gene (reference sequence) yields CDR1 LGHDT and CDR2 YNNKEL. The CDR3 measures 15 amino acids from cysteine to phenylalanine. The only DNA kept is the CDR3, 45 bases in frame from the first base. For this chain, trimming is 3 bases at the V end and 1 base at the J end, and the number of junction bases without a gene match is 3. The chain links TRBV3-1 (or the pseudogene TRBV3-2) with TRBJ1-1; 9 of the junction bases match TRBD1. Sequencing was carried out using peripheral blood. The sequence came from a human donor in a cohort sampled during active COVID-19. The nucleotides read TGTGCCAGCAGCCAGCGGGGACAGGGGAACACTGAAGCTTTCTTT. The resulting protein is CASSQRGQGNTEAFF.